The 27 T cell receptor delta chains below were found in one sample sequenced in a study of gamma-delta T cells after stem cell transplantation (dated by TCRdb to 2015 to 2016). The library relied on RT-PCR. For sequencing, an Illumina MiSeq was employed. TCRdb called clones from the public reads with CATT, and repeated DNA sequences were later combined into one row. The sample records around 1,500 delta-chain clones, around half of which are singletons. Of the sample, about 32% is held by the ten largest clones. Sequenced input: gamma-delta T cells. The receptors were gathered from a human donor. It is not recorded whose cells these are; they may come from a transplant donor.

The J gene is TRDJ1, the V gene TRDV2; 9 nucleotides line up with TRDD3. V trimming: 2 bases; J trimming: 6 bases; junction bases outside the gene matches: 3. The CDR3 consists of 13 residues. Germline V gene lookup returns CDR1 GEAIGNYY and CDR2 EKD. CDR3 sequence (DNA): TGTGCCTGTGACAAACTGGGGGAGTATAAACTCATCTTT. Amino acid sequence: CACDKLGEYKLIF.

Details on this clone: A single base separates this from a much larger clone, so it may be a read error. This CDR3 is CACGTLGIDTDKLIF. CDR3 coding DNA: TGTGCCTGTGGCACCCTGGGGATCGACACCGATAAACTCATCTTT. The genes are TRDV2 and TRDJ1, with a possible D match to TRDD3 (6 bases). Per the germline V gene, CDR1 is GEAIGNYY and CDR2 is EKD. This CDR3 contains 15 residues.

This clone has just a few counts. The chain couples TRDV2 to TRDJ1; perhaps TRDD1 as D (5 bases). The CDR3 spans 18 residues. V was trimmed by 0 bases and J by 0 bases, leaving 19 bases between them. Germline V CDR1 and CDR2: GEAIGNYY, EKD. CDR3: CACDTVNTVLTYTDKLIF. The CDR3 bases are TGTGCCTGTGACACCGTAAATACCGTACTAACGTACACCGATAAACTCATCTTT.

The table lists this clone with a count of one. The chain links TRDV2 to TRDJ3; 8 bases line up with TRDD3. The junction had 10 bases not matched to a gene; V was cut back by 2 bases and J by 2 bases. Germline CDR1 reads GEAIGNYY; CDR2 reads EKD. CDR3 size: 19 residues. CDR3 protein: CACDSTGGQSPWDTRQMFF. The CDR3 region has the DNA TGTGCCTGTGACAGTACTGGGGGCCAAAGCCCCTGGGACACCCGACAGATGTTTTTC.

The sample holds a few counts of this clone. The V call is TRDV2, the J call TRDJ1, with 10 bases aligning to TRDD3. Germline loops: CDR1 GEAIGNYY, CDR2 EKD. V was clipped by 3 bases and J by 3 bases; unmatched bases: 6. The CDR3 is 15 amino acids. DNA of the CDR3: TGTGCCTGTGACTTACTGGGGGATGTACCCGATAAACTCATCTTT. Translating it yields CACDLLGDVPDKLIF.

A note on this clone: A far larger clone is one base from this, pointing to a likely read error. V gene TRDV2 combines with J gene TRDJ1; D possibly corresponds to TRDD3 (6 bases). Trimming removed 3 bases at V and 2 bases at J, with 33 bases between. This CDR3 spans 21 amino acids. Germline CDR1 is GEAIGNYY and CDR2 is EKD. In DNA, the CDR3 is TGTGCCTGTGACTCCGTTAATCCTGCACTGGGCCAAATTTGGGGAACCGATAAACTCATCTTT. It yields the protein CACDSVNPALGQIWGTDKLIF.

This clone is labeled as large. This same CDR3 is encoded by further DNA sequences in the sample. This rearrangement joins TRDV2 to TRDJ1; 11 positions match TRDD3. The CDR3 contains 19 residues. Unmatched junction bases numbered 11, after V lost 0 bases and J lost 0 bases. Germline CDR1 and CDR2: GEAIGNYY and EKD. The chain's CDR3 is CACDTVNAGGYQYTDKLIF. CDR3 bases: TGTGCCTGTGACACCGTCAATGCTGGGGGATACCAGTACACCGATAAACTCATCTTT.

The J gene is TRDJ1, the V gene TRDV2, with TRDD3 identical over 9 bases. The ends lost 2 bases at V and 0 bases at J; junction bases unmatched: 12. The CDR3 contains 18 residues. CDR1 and CDR2 from the germline V gene are GEAIGNYY and EKD. The CDR3 reads CACDNLLGEPEYTDKLIF. The DNA for the CDR3 is TGTGCCTGTGACAACTTACTGGGGGAACCCGAGTACACCGATAAACTCATCTTT.

Worth noting for this clone: The same CDR3 can be traced to other DNA sequences in this sample. V gene TRDV2 combines with J gene TRDJ3; perhaps TRDD3 as D (6 bases). CDR3 length equals 18 residues. Between the trimmed V and J ends, which lost 0 bases and 0 bases, there was a span of 11 bases. Germline CDR1 GEAIGNYY, CDR2 EKD. The DNA of the CDR3 is TGTGCCTGTGACACCGGGGGACCCAGCTCCTGGGACACCCGACAGATGTTTTTC. Encoded protein: CACDTGGPSSWDTRQMFF.

A note on this clone: A far larger clone is one base from this, pointing to a likely read error. The same CDR3 arises from other DNA sequences in this sample as well. The chain's CDR3 is CACDTVGGYSFGLIF. In DNA, the CDR3 is TGTGCCTGTGACACCGTAGGGGGATACTCGTTTGGACTTATCTTT. The chain links TRDV2 to TRDJ1; 9 bases agree with TRDD3. Trimming removed 0 bases from V and 14 bases from J; junction bases left unmatched: 15. This CDR3 spans 15 amino acids. Looked up from germline, CDR1 is GEAIGNYY and CDR2 is EKD.

This rearrangement joins TRDV2 to TRDJ1, with 12 positions matching TRDD3. The CDR3 runs to 18 residues. The V and J ends lost 3 bases and 0 bases, in that order; junction bases with no gene match: 10. CDR1 is GEAIGNYY, CDR2 EKD, per germline. Written as DNA, the CDR3 is TGTGCCTGTGACGCGATACTGGGGGATACTCGGTACACCGATAAACTCATCTTT. Translated, it gives CACDAILGDTRYTDKLIF.

A remark on this clone: A far more abundant clone sits one base away, making this likely a read error. This CDR3 is also generated by other DNA sequences in the sample. This chain joins TRDV2 and TRDJ1, with 10 bases fitting TRDD3. The CDR3 loop spans 18 amino acids. Per germline, CDR1 GEAIGNYY and CDR2 EKD. CDR3 DNA sequence: TGTGCATGTGACAGACTGGGGGATGTCGGGGGGTACACCGATAAACTCATCTTT. Its translation: CACDRLGDVGGYTDKLIF.

This clone was seen only a few times. Just one base apart from a much larger clone, this may be a read error. The chain links TRDV2 to TRDJ3; 8 bases are a match to TRDD3. The CDR3 is 20 residues long. The germline CDR1 and CDR2 sequences are GEAIGNYY and EKD. Losses at the gene ends were 3 bases for V and 13 bases for J; bases not matched to a gene: 25. The CDR3 DNA reads TGTGCCTGTGACGCTATACTGGGGGTTACGCGGGCGAACACGAAACGACAGATGTTTTTC. Protein sequence: CACDAILGVTRANTKRQMFF.

Notes on this clone: A much larger clone differs from this one at a single base, so this may be a read error. The chain couples TRDV2 to TRDJ1; TRDD3 matches 8 bases. The CDR3 is made up of 15 amino acids. CDR1 is GEAIGNYY, CDR2 EKD, per germline. Written as DNA, the CDR3 is TGTGCCTGTGACACCGTTGGGGGGATAACCGATAAACCCATCTTT. This encodes CACDTVGGITDKPIF.

Regarding this clone: A read error likely explains this, since a far larger clone differs by one base. The chain uses TRDV2 and TRDJ1; a possible D gene is TRDD3 (5 bases). The V gene lost 1 base and the J gene lost 0 bases, with 17 bases spanning the gap. The CDR3 contains 17 residues. CDR1 GEAIGNYY and CDR2 EKD come from the germline V gene. The CDR3: CACDTVTRGPYTDKLIF. CDR3 sequence (DNA): TGTGCCTGTGACACTGTTACTAGGGGGCCGTACACCGATAAACTCATCTTT.

This clone is labeled as large (0.1 to 1%). The CDR3 is CACDTVGTYTDKLIF. The CDR3 DNA is TGTGCCTGTGACACCGTGGGGACTTACACCGATAAACTCATCTTT. The chain combines TRDV2 with TRDJ1; perhaps TRDD3 as D (5 bases). The CDR3 totals 15 residues. The V gene's germline CDR1 is GEAIGNYY and CDR2 EKD. The germline V and J ends were trimmed by 0 bases and 0 bases, with 10 bases remaining between them.

This clone has a handful of counts. The CDR3 nucleotides are TGTGCCTGTGACACCGCTGAGACTGGGGGATACGCGGTCTCCTGGGACACCCGACAGATGTTTTTC. Its translation: CACDTAETGGYAVSWDTRQMFF. The chain links TRDV2 to TRDJ3; 13 bases match TRDD3. Germline assignment: CDR1 GEAIGNYY and CDR2 EKD. V trimming: 0 bases; J trimming: 0 bases; junction bases outside the gene matches: 10. The CDR3 consists of 22 residues.

This clone was observed a handful of times. The chain links TRDV2 to TRDJ1, with 7 bases lining up with TRDD3. The CDR3 contains 15 residues. J gave up 1 base and V 3 bases, and 7 bases lay outside the gene matches. Germline V lookup: CDR1 GEAIGNYY, CDR2 EKD. In DNA form, the CDR3 reads TGTGCCTGTGACTCAATGGGGATATCCACCGATAAACTCATCTTT. Its translation: CACDSMGISTDKLIF.

This clone was seen only a few times. The CDR3 here is CACDRLGDRGMELIF. CDR3 DNA sequence: TGTGCCTGTGACAGATTGGGGGATAGGGGAATGGAACTCATCTTT. The chain is built from TRDV2 and TRDJ1; 9 nucleotides agree with TRDD3. V trimming: 2 bases; J trimming: 9 bases; junction bases outside the gene matches: 12. The germline CDR1 and CDR2 sequences are GEAIGNYY and EKD. This CDR3 has 15 residues.

Only one count was recorded for this clone. This rearrangement joins TRDV2 to TRDJ1, with D perhaps TRDD3 (6 bases). The V and J ends lost 4 bases and 2 bases respectively, with 16 bases between them. The germline V gene has CDR1 GEAIGNYY and CDR2 EKD. The CDR3 contains 15 residues. The DNA of the CDR3 is TGTGCCTGTGAGGGGATGGGGATTTTGACCGATAAACTCATCTTT. The encoded protein is CACEGMGILTDKLIF.

Concerning this clone itself: Other DNA sequences in this specimen translate into the identical CDR3. The chain carries TRDV2 and TRDJ1; 12 bases agree with TRDD3. CDR3 length: 18 residues. Germline V lookup: CDR1 GEAIGNYY, CDR2 EKD. Trimming took 0 bases from V and 0 from J; bases not matched to a gene: 7. The CDR3 coding sequence is TGTGCCTGTGACACCTTACTGGGGGATACCCTTTACACCGATAAACTCATCTTT. Translating it yields CACDTLLGDTLYTDKLIF.

J is TRDJ1 and V is TRDV2, with TRDD3 identical over 12 bases. The V and J ends lost 0 bases and 3 bases, in that order; junction bases with no gene match: 16. This CDR3 comprises 20 residues. The V gene's germline CDR1 is GEAIGNYY and CDR2 EKD. The CDR3 protein is CACDTLTGGYPPSIADKLIF. DNA for the CDR3: TGTGCCTGTGACACCCTTACTGGGGGATACCCACCGTCTATTGCCGATAAACTCATCTTT.

In the case of this clone: A far larger clone is off by one base, so a read error is likely. The sample carries other DNA sequences with the same CDR3. The V gene is TRDV2, the J gene TRDJ1; tentatively, D is TRDD2 (6 bases). Trimming stripped 3 bases from V and 2 bases from J, with 33 bases between. Germline values: CDR1 GEAIGNYY, CDR2 EKD. The length of the CDR3 is 21 residues. The CDR3 DNA reads TGTGCCTGTGACTCCGTTAATCCTACGCTGGGCCAAATTTGGGGAACCGATAAACTCATCTTT. Its protein is CACDSVNPTLGQIWGTDKLIF.

A note on this clone: Additional DNA sequences in this sample encode the identical CDR3. The rearrangement links TRDV2 to TRDJ3; 7 bases agree with TRDD3. Germline-derived CDR1 and CDR2 are GEAIGNYY and EKD. The CDR3 has 20 amino acids. V gave up 7 bases and J gave up 2 bases; unmatched junction bases: 19. Here the CDR3 DNA reads TGTGCCTGCGATTATCCTGGGGGGTACTCCCAAGCCTGGGACACCCGACAGATGTTTTTC. Its protein product is CACDYPGGYSQAWDTRQMFF.

This clone was counted a few times. The chain links TRDV2 to TRDJ1, with TRDD3 matching over 9 bases. The ends lost 3 bases at V and 0 bases at J; junction bases unmatched: 16. Germline V gives CDR1 GEAIGNYY, CDR2 EKD. The CDR3 consists of 19 residues. The CDR3 bases are TGTGCCTGTGACCGGATCCTTACTGGGGGACAAGCCTACACCGATAAACTCATCTTT. Its translation is CACDRILTGGQAYTDKLIF.

A remark on this clone: One end of the junction varies from germline; a read error may be responsible. This chain uses TRDV2 with TRDJ3, with D unresolved. Germline V gene lookup returns CDR1 GEAIGNYY and CDR2 EKD. The CDR3 is 18 amino acids. The CDR3, as DNA: TGTGCCCGTGACACCGCGGGCCGAAGCTCCTGGGACACCCGACAGATGTTTTTC. As protein: CARDTAGRSSWDTRQMFF.

Comments on this clone: A far larger clone is one base from this, pointing to a likely read error. The sample contains more than one DNA sequence encoding this CDR3. The chain links TRDV2 to TRDJ1; the match to TRDD3 covers 8 bases. The J segment lost 1 base and the V segment lost 0 bases, leaving 6 bases of the junction unmatched. Germline V gives CDR1 GEAIGNYY, CDR2 EKD. CDR3 length: 16 residues. In DNA form, the CDR3 reads TGTGCCTGTGACACCTTAGGGGATACCCCCACCGATAAACTCATCTTT. It yields the protein CACDTLGDTPTDKLIF.